The 18 T cell receptor beta chains given below trace back to one sample, sequenced in a study of Ad26.COV2.S vaccination and SARS-CoV-2 variants. Treatment of the sample: some 19 received Ad26.COV2.S at low or high dose, single or two shots; about 5 received placebo; per-sample allocation not given. All samples were drawn on day 63, counting from the first vaccine or placebo injection. The table came from immunoSEQ multiplex PCR; TCRdb's copy has only in-frame clones and leaves some out. Of about 680,000 clones listed, more than 70% were seen once; the top ten hold roughly 1.5%. The sequenced sample was peripheral blood, obtained in a trial of Ad26.COV2.S vaccine versus placebo. These receptors came from a person between 18 and 65 years old who received the Ad26.COV2.S COVID-19 vaccine or a placebo.

The chain links TRBV3-1 (or the pseudogene TRBV3-2) to TRBJ1-2, with TRBD1 as a possible D gene (5 bases). Germline loops: CDR1 LGHDT, CDR2 YNNKEL (reference sequence). Trimming removed 0 bases at V and 7 bases at J, with 12 bases between. The CDR3 consists of 14 residues. DNA of the CDR3: TGTGCCAGCAGCCAAGAAACAGGAGCGGTTGGCTACACCTTC. Protein: CASSQETGAVGYTF.

V gene TRBV30 combines with J gene TRBJ1-3; D gene unclear. Germline-derived CDR1 and CDR2 are GTSNPN and SVGIG (reference sequence). The CDR3 has 12 residues. Trimming cost V 4 bases and J 4 bases, with 8 bases left between them. CDR3 nucleotide sequence: TGTGCCTGGAACCGGGTCGGAAACACCATATATTTT. Translation: CAWNRVGNTIYF. Combining the CDR3 with reference TRBV30 and TRBJ1-3 gives the whole variable domain SQTIHQWPATLVQPVGSPLSLECTVEGTSNPNLYWYRQAAGRGLQLLFYSVGIGQISSEVPQNLSASRPQDRQFILSSKKLLLSDSGFYLCAWNRVGNTIYFGEGSWLTVV.

This clone has more than one count but fewer than ten. The CDR3 loop is CASSLGSYNEKLFF. The CDR3 coding sequence is TGTGCCAGCAGCTTAGGGTCTTACAATGAAAAACTGTTTTTT. The gene calls are TRBV13 and TRBJ1-4, with unresolved D. Between the trimmed V and J ends, which lost 0 bases and 5 bases, there was a span of 7 bases. Germline V gene sequence: CDR1 PRHDT, CDR2 FYEKMQ (reference sequence). This CDR3 contains 14 residues.

The gene calls are TRBV7-9 and TRBJ2-6; a weak D match, TRBD2 (6 bases). The V end was cut by 0 bases, the J end by 2 bases, with 17 bases between. Germline V CDR1 and CDR2: SEHNR, FQNEAQ (reference sequence). This CDR3 has 19 residues. In nucleotides, the CDR3 is TGTGCCAGCAGCTTAGCGCGGTCGGGAGTGATGACTGGGGCCAACGTCCTGACTTTC. Translated: CASSLARSGVMTGANVLTF.

The J gene is TRBJ2-2, the V gene TRBV9; D not resolved. From germline, CDR1 is SGDLS and CDR2 YYNGEE. There are 14 residues in the CDR3. V shed 3 bases and J shed 0 bases, with 6 bases lying between them. CDR3 sequence (DNA): TGTGCCAGCAGCGAGACGCCGAACACCGGGGAGCTGTTTTTT. Translating gives CASSETPNTGELFF.

The V call is TRBV2, the J call TRBJ1-2; D ambiguous. Trimming removed 1 base at V and 4 bases at J, with 4 bases between. This CDR3 has 12 residues. Germline assignment: CDR1 SNHLY and CDR2 FYNNEI. The CDR3 sequence: CASSEVLYGYTF. The CDR3 nucleotides are TGTGCCAGCAGTGAAGTCCTCTATGGCTACACCTTC.

The chain uses TRBV6-5 and TRBJ1-2; 9 bases align to TRBD1. Germline assignment: CDR1 MNHEY and CDR2 SVGAGI. Germline trimming cut 0 bases from V and 4 bases from J; bases unmatched to any gene: 3. This CDR3 is built from 15 residues. This CDR3 reads CASSYSDRGFYGYTF. In DNA, the CDR3 is TGTGCCAGCAGTTACTCGGACAGGGGCTTCTATGGCTACACCTTC.

This clone was seen only once. The chain carries TRBV15 and TRBJ1-5; D is possibly TRBD1 (6 bases). Germline V CDR1 and CDR2: LNHNV, YYDKDF (reference sequence). V dropped 7 bases and J dropped 7 bases, with 17 bases sitting between them. This CDR3 has 14 residues. The CDR3 region has the DNA TGTGCCACCAACCCAGGGGAGGGAAGGCAGCCCCAGCATTTT. Amino acid sequence: CATNPGEGRQPQHF.

The chain uses TRBV27 and TRBJ2-1; 13 bases line up with TRBD2. V dropped 5 bases and J dropped 7; count of bases not matched to a gene: 5. CDR1 is MNHEY and CDR2 is SMNVEV in the germline V gene (reference sequence). The CDR3 extends over 15 amino acids. CDR3 coding DNA: TGTGCCAGCAGTCCACTAGCGGGGGGGCGAAATGAGCAGTTCTTC. Translation gives CASSPLAGGRNEQFF.

The rearrangement uses TRBV6-5 and TRBJ1-4, with 9 bases fitting TRBD1. CDR1 is MNHEY and CDR2 is SVGAGI in the germline V gene. V lost 6 bases to trimming and J lost 8 bases; unmatched junction nucleotides: 7. This CDR3 region has 14 residues. The CDR3 is CASRLDRGGEKLFF. Written as DNA, the CDR3 is TGTGCCAGCAGGCTGGACAGGGGTGGGGAAAAACTGTTTTTT.

This sequence joins TRBV6-5 and TRBJ1-2, with 8 bases that match TRBD1. The CDR3 is 15 amino acids. The V gene's germline CDR1 is MNHEY and CDR2 SVGAGI. V was pared by 2 bases and J by 7 bases, with 9 bases of the junction left unmatched. The CDR3, as DNA: TGTGCCAGCAGTTACCAAGGACAGGGTTTTTTTGGCTACACCTTC. Translated: CASSYQGQGFFGYTF.

This clone was found once. This sequence joins TRBV21-1 and TRBJ2-5. TRBV21-1 has pseudogene status. This CDR3 has 14 residues. For the CDR3, the DNA is TGTGCCAGCACCCGTCTGTCCAAGGACGAGACCCAGTACTTC. Amino acid sequence: CASTRLSKDETQYF.

The chain is built from TRBV3-1 (or the pseudogene TRBV3-2) and TRBJ2-7; 8 bases line up with TRBD2. This CDR3 is built from 17 residues. Looked up from germline, CDR1 is LGHDT and CDR2 is YNNKEL (reference sequence). V gave up 0 bases and J gave up 0 bases; unmatched junction bases: 7. This chain's CDR3 is CASSQELADTFSYEQYF. As DNA, the CDR3 is TGTGCCAGCAGCCAAGAACTAGCGGATACCTTCTCCTACGAGCAGTACTTC.

The chain joins TRBV3-1 (or the pseudogene TRBV3-2) to TRBJ1-1, with a weak D call TRBD1 (6 bases). The CDR3 extends over 14 amino acids. The germline gives CDR1 LGHDT, CDR2 YNNKEL (reference sequence). Between the trimmed V and J ends, which lost 4 bases and 6 bases, there was a span of 15 bases. CDR3 coding DNA: TGTGCCAGCAGCCTAGGGGGGAACAGGCCTGAAGCTTTCTTT. This codes for CASSLGGNRPEAFF.

This chain links TRBV6-6 with TRBJ2-7; D is undetermined. V was shortened by 4 bases and J by 0 bases, with 13 bases between the two germline ends. This CDR3 has 15 amino acids. Germline V gene sequence: CDR1 MNHNY, CDR2 SVGAGI (reference sequence). This CDR3 is CASSSDSLSSYEQYF. CDR3 DNA sequence: TGTGCCAGCAGTTCGGATAGCCTGAGCTCCTACGAGCAGTACTTC.

V gene TRBV5-1 combines with J gene TRBJ1-6; 7 bases map to TRBD1. J gave up 8 bases and V 4 bases, and 6 bases lay outside the gene matches. CDR1 is SGHRS and CDR2 is YFSETQ in the germline V gene. The CDR3 has 14 amino acids. CDR3 DNA sequence: TGCGCCAGCAGCCACAGGGGTACGGATTCACCCCTCCACTTT. Encoded protein: CASSHRGTDSPLHF.

The chain recombines TRBV15 with TRBJ1-1; maybe TRBD1 (5 bases). The CDR3 sequence is 12 residues long. Germline CDR1 LNHNV, CDR2 YYDKDF (reference sequence). Trimming cost V 5 bases and J 4 bases, with 8 bases left between them. The chain's CDR3 is CATSGGSTEAFF. The CDR3 DNA is TGTGCCACCAGCGGGGGGTCCACTGAAGCTTTCTTT.

CDR3 region: CASSSRPQRTEAFF. CDR3 bases: TGTGCCAGCAGTAGCAGGCCACAAAGGACTGAAGCTTTCTTT. The rearrangement links TRBV27 to TRBJ1-1, with D unresolved. This CDR3 region has 14 residues. Germline V gives CDR1 MNHEY, CDR2 SMNVEV (reference sequence). V lost 5 bases and J 5 bases, leaving 15 bases between the germline ends.